The clone carrying this T cell receptor beta chain was counted only a few times. Its antigen is not identified. The germline V gene has CDR1 DFQATT and CDR2 SNEGSKA (reference sequence). Trimming took off 3 bases at V and 7 bases at J, with 12 bases between the two ends. The CDR3 spans 12 residues. The data belong to a study of T-cell memory formation after mild COVID-19. Whole-study context: For the most part, TCR clusters were specific to one donor.

Findings and caveats of the study: Among CD4+ contracting clones, most were CM and EM, and CD8+ ones EMRA.

Constant-segment-primed 5'RACE gave TCR alpha and TCR beta cDNA libraries with sample barcodes and UMIs. TCRdb called the 5' RACE reads again in MiXCR, with one record for every CDR3 protein. The table lists some 350,000 distinct CDR3 sequences, roughly 13% of them singletons. Sample: PBMCs or a T cell subset sorted from them (not recorded which). The TCR was taken from a man in his late teens or twenties who had mild COVID-19 (a few samples of this study predate the infection). Cell type and time point are not known. The J gene is TRBJ1-2, the V gene TRBV20-1; TRBD1 is a possible D gene (6 bases). CDR3 sequence: CSASAGAGGYTF. The CDR3, as DNA: TGCAGTGCTAGTGCGGGGGCTGGTGGCTACACCTTC.